This T cell receptor beta chain emerged from a study of Ad26.COV2.S vaccination and SARS-CoV-2 variants. Turning to the study itself: In the COV1001 trial, the donor was in the Ad26.COV2.S arm. Study-level findings and limits: Substantial breadth in spike-specific CD8+ and CD4+ T cell responses was reportedly seen after vaccination. Non-spike TCR breadth did not differ much between vaccine and placebo recipients.

With respect to this clone: Its antigen is not identified.

Documented treatment: some 20 received Ad26.COV2.S at low or high dose, single or two shots; several received placebo; per-sample allocation not given. Each sample was drawn 63 days after the first injection (of vaccine or placebo). It was Wuhan-strain SARS-CoV-2 spike that the Ad26 vaccine vector expressed. Using immunoSEQ multiplex PCR, the repertoire was profiled, and TCRdb retains in-frame clones only, with some absent. The sample holds around 370,000 clones, about 88% seen once. Source: peripheral blood, taken in a trial of Ad26.COV2.S vaccine versus placebo. The TCR sequence derives from a person aged 18-65 years who received the Ad26.COV2.S COVID-19 vaccine or a placebo.

DNA of the CDR3: TGCAGTGCTTTTAACACCGGGGAGCTGTTTTTT. As protein: CSAFNTGELFF. This chain joins TRBV20-1 and TRBJ2-2, with unresolved D. Trimming took 5 bases from V and 2 from J, leaving 3 bases between them. The CDR3 runs 11 residues. Germline V lookup: CDR1 DFQATT, CDR2 SNEGSKA (reference sequence).